The 6 T cell receptor beta chains listed next were all sequenced from one sample in a study of blood T cell repertoires in COVID-19. Method: immunoSEQ multiplex PCR; TCRdb's copy keeps in-frame clones and lacks some. The data contain approximately 150,000 clones, 84% of them seen just once; the ten biggest clones take up approximately 10%. The source material was peripheral blood. The receptors were gathered from a man aged 55 to 69 with active or convalescent COVID-19.

The CDR3, as DNA: TGTGCCATCTCACAGGGGAGTCAGCCCCAGCATTTT. Translating it yields CAISQGSQPQHF. This chain links TRBV19 with TRBJ1-5; TRBD1 agrees at 7 bases. The CDR3 extends over 12 amino acids. Germline trimming cut 10 bases from V and 6 bases from J; bases unmatched to any gene: 6. Germline V gives CDR1 LNHDA, CDR2 SQIVND (reference sequence).

The chain employs TRBV11-2 and TRBJ2-7; 8 bases fit TRBD2. The V and J ends lost 2 bases and 0 bases, in that order; junction bases with no gene match: 3. The V gene's germline CDR1 is SGHAT and CDR2 FQNNGV. This CDR3 has 15 amino acids. This CDR3 reads CASSLRAGGSYEQYV. In DNA, the CDR3 is TGTGCCAGCAGCTTACGGGCGGGAGGCTCCTACGAGCAGTACGTC.

The chain has TRBV4-3 and TRBJ1-1, with a weak D call TRBD1 (5 bases). The CDR3 loop spans 14 amino acids. With 1 base removed from V and 6 bases from J, the gap between germline ends came to 12 bases. From germline, CDR1 is LGHNA and CDR2 YSLEER. The CDR3 is CASSQGGVGAEAFF. CDR3 DNA sequence: TGCGCCAGCAGCCAAGGAGGAGTAGGGGCTGAAGCTTTCTTT.

This chain joins TRBV21-1 and TRBJ2-2; the DNA was not used to check the table's D call, TRBD1. TRBV21-1 is annotated as a pseudogene. CDR3 length: 22 residues. CDR3: CASSKASGQGFAYPVNTGELFF. CDR3 DNA: TGTGCCAGCAGCAAAGCTTCCGGACAGGGGTTCGCCTACCCGGTAAACACCGGGGAGCTGTTTTTT.

The rearrangement uses TRBV6-2 or TRBV6-3 and TRBJ2-3; 7 nucleotides align to TRBD1. Germline CDR1 reads MNHEY; CDR2 reads SVGEGT. V shed 0 bases, J shed 2 bases, and the junction held 5 bases outside the gene matches. CDR3 length: 16 amino acids. The chain's CDR3 is CASSYSDTGDTDTQYF. The DNA for the CDR3 is TGTGCCAGCAGTTACTCGGATACAGGGGACACAGATACGCAGTATTTT.

The chain links TRBV6-6 to TRBJ2-2; TRBD1 matches at 9 bases. The trim removed 5 bases at V and 4 bases at J, leaving 5 bases unmatched. Germline V gene data show CDR1 as MNHNY and CDR2 as SVGAGI (reference sequence). The CDR3 runs to 15 residues. CDR3 loop: CASSNTGGSTGELFF. The CDR3 DNA reads TGTGCCAGCAGTAACACAGGGGGCAGCACCGGGGAGCTGTTTTTT.